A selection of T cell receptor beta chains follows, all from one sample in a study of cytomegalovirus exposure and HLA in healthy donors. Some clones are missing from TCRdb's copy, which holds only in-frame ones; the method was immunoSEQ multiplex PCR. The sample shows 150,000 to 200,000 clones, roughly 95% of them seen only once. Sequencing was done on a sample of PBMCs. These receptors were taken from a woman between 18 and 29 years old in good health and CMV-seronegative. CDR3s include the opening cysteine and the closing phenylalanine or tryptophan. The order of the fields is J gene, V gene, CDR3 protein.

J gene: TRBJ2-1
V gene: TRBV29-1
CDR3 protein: CSVVTTVNEQFF

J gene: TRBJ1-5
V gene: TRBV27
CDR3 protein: CASSLSGGYNQPQHF

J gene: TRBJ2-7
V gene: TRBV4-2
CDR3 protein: CASSQDKGSPYEQYF

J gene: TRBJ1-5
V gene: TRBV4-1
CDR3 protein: CASSQDRLQGRGGQPQHF

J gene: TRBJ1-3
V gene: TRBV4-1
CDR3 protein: CASSQEALSGNTIYF

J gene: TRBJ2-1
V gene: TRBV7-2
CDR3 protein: CASSLGGGSEQFF

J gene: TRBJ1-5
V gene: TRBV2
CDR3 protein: CASSDGAPNQPQHF

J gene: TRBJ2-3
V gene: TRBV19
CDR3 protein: CASSVSGGTDTQYF

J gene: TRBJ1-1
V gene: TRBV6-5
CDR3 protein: CASSYSGPKGTEAFF

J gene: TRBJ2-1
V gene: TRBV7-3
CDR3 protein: CASSSRGGAYNEQFF

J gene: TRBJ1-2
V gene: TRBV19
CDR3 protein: CASSEDRDNYGYTF

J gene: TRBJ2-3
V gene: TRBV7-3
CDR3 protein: CASSLDNVGEGNTQYF

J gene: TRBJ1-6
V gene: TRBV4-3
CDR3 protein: CASSQVGQGNNSPLHF

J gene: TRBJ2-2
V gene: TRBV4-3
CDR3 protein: CASSHNSPNTGELFF

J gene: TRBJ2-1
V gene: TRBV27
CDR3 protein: CASKGLAGGHSEQFF

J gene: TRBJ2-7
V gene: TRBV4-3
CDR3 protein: CASSQETGLSYEQYF

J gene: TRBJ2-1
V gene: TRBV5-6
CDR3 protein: CASSLTGDYNEQFF

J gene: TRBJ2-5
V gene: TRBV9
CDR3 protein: CASSETSGQETQYF

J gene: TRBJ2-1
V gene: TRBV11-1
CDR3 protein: CASSFFREAYNEQFF

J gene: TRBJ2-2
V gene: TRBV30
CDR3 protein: CAWTGGVTGELFF

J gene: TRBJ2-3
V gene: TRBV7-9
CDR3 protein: CASSFVTGSPTDTQYF

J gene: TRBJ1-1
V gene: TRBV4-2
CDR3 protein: CASSQENFVGSDEAFF

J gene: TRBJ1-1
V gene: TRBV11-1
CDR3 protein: CASSLGLGAEAFF

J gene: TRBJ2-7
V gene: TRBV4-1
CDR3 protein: CASSQEQGDAYEQYF

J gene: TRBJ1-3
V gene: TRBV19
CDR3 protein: CASSRRDWSSGNTIYF